One sample yielded the 17 T cell receptor beta chains listed below, sequenced in a study of cytomegalovirus exposure and HLA in healthy donors. PCR amplification relied on 60 Vbeta primers (plus 13 Jbeta primers). The table came from immunoSEQ multiplex PCR; TCRdb's copy has only in-frame clones and leaves some out. The data hold 60,000 to 80,000 clones, with about 81% observed a single time. The sequencing input was PBMCs. The receptors come from a woman aged 25 to 39 in good health and CMV-seronegative.

The chain couples TRBV7-3 to TRBJ1-3, with 7 nucleotides matching TRBD1. CDR3 length equals 15 residues. Germline V gives CDR1 SGHTA, CDR2 FQGTGA. The V gene end was trimmed by 5 bases and the J gene end by 2 bases; junction bases not matched to a gene: 6. The CDR3 DNA reads TGTGCCAGCAGCGAGCAGACAGGGCCTGGAAACACCATATATTTT. Translating it yields CASSEQTGPGNTIYF. Full variable domain (missing parts from reference TRBV7-3 and TRBJ1-3): GAGVSQTPSNKVTEKGKYVELRCDPISGHTALYWYRQSLGQGPEFLIYFQGTGAADDSGLPNDRFFAVRPEGSVSTLKIQRTERGDSAVYLCASSEQTGPGNTIYFGEGSWLTVV.

The chain recombines TRBV10-3 with TRBJ2-7; tentative D call: TRBD2 (6 bases). Trimming stripped 4 bases from V and 2 bases from J, with 12 bases between. The CDR3 runs 14 residues. Germline CDR1 ENHRY, CDR2 SYGVKD. The CDR3 loop is CAISVGTGTYEQYF. The CDR3 bases are TGTGCCATCAGTGTGGGGACTGGAACCTACGAGCAGTACTTC.

CDR3 amino acids: CASSSSYEQYF. The DNA for the CDR3 is TGTGCCAGCAGCTCTTCCTACGAGCAGTACTTC. The V and J genes are TRBV11-1 and TRBJ2-7; D unresolved. Germline CDR1 SGHAT, CDR2 FQDESV (reference sequence). The germline V and J ends were trimmed by 4 bases and 1 base, with 2 bases remaining between them. The CDR3 runs to 11 residues.

The chain combines TRBV7-9 with TRBJ1-2; a possible D gene is TRBD1 (5 bases). This CDR3 has 16 amino acids. Between the trimmed V and J ends, which lost 1 base and 3 bases, there was a span of 15 bases. Germline V gene sequence: CDR1 SEHNR, CDR2 FQNEAQ (reference sequence). CDR3 bases: TGTGCCAGCAGCTTAGGGGGGGAGGGCTACTACTATGGCTACACCTTC. This gives the protein CASSLGGEGYYYGYTF. The full variable domain, completed using reference TRBV7-9 and TRBJ1-2, is DTGVSQNPRHKITKRGQNVTFRCDPISEHNRLYWYRQTLGQGPEFLTYFQNEAQLEKSRLLSDRFSAERPKGSFSTLEIQRTEQGDSAMYLCASSLGGEGYYYGYTFGSGTRLTVV.

Worth noting for this clone: A much more abundant neighbour one base away suggests this may be a read error. The chain recombines TRBV7-9 with TRBJ2-5, with TRBD2 identical over 12 bases. The CDR3 has 14 amino acids. CDR1 is SEHNR and CDR2 is FQNEAQ in the germline V gene (reference sequence). Germline trimming cut 4 bases from V and 4 bases from J; bases unmatched to any gene: 1. Here the CDR3 DNA reads TGTGCCAGCAGCTCGGGACTAGCGGGAGAGACCCAGTACTTC. This codes for CASSSGLAGETQYF.

V is TRBV7-2 and J is TRBJ1-1, with D possibly being TRBD1 (6 bases). Germline V gives CDR1 SGHTA, CDR2 FQGNSA. V was trimmed by 6 bases and J by 4 bases, leaving 15 bases between them. There are 14 residues in the CDR3. The CDR3 protein is CASRPTGLGTEAFF. The CDR3 DNA reads as TGTGCCAGCAGACCGACAGGTCTCGGCACTGAAGCTTTCTTT.

This chain uses TRBV6-5 with TRBJ1-6; unclear D gene. The CDR3 loop spans 13 amino acids. The germline gives CDR1 MNHEY, CDR2 SVGAGI. The V end lost 5 bases, the J end lost 8 bases, and 10 bases lay between the germline ends. This CDR3 reads CASSVNRDSPLHF. Written as DNA, the CDR3 is TGTGCCAGCAGTGTAAATCGGGATTCACCCCTCCACTTT.

V is TRBV7-9 and J is TRBJ2-7; TRBD2 agrees at 9 bases. Unmatched junction bases numbered 4, after V lost 2 bases and J lost 5 bases. Germline V gives CDR1 SEHNR, CDR2 FQNEAQ (reference sequence). This CDR3 region has 14 residues. Here the CDR3 DNA reads TGTGCCAGCAGCTTATTGCGGGAGGGCGACGAGCAGTACTTC. This sequence encodes CASSLLREGDEQYF.

V gene TRBV5-8 combines with J gene TRBJ1-6, with D uncertain. The V end was cut by 0 bases, the J end by 0 bases, with 4 bases between. Germline assignment: CDR1 SGHTS and CDR2 YDEGEE. The CDR3 covers 15 residues. In DNA form, the CDR3 reads TGTGCCAGCAGCTTGGAAGCCTCCTATAATTCACCCCTCCACTTT. Its protein product is CASSLEASYNSPLHF.

This clone was detected a few times. The chain combines TRBV6-5 with TRBJ1-4, with D possibly matching TRBD1 (6 bases). CDR3 length equals 14 residues. Germline-derived CDR1 and CDR2 are MNHEY and SVGAGI. Trimming shortened V by 2 bases and J by 5 bases, and 9 bases separated the two germline ends. The DNA for the CDR3 is TGTGCCAGCAGTTACAGGGGGGGAAATGAAAAACTGTTTTTT. Protein sequence: CASSYRGGNEKLFF.

This clone was observed a handful of times. Mismatch with germline at one junction end may stem from a read error. The chain carries TRBV7-9 and TRBJ1-2; D is perhaps TRBD1 (5 bases). This CDR3 is built from 12 residues. Germline V gives CDR1 SEHNR, CDR2 FQNEAQ (reference sequence). CDR3 nucleotide sequence: TGTTCCAGCAGCCTGGACACCTATGGCTACACCTTC. Translating gives CSSSLDTYGYTF.

This clone appeared a single time. In DNA form, the CDR3 reads TGTGCCAGCAGCACAGACCCATACAGGAACACTGAAGCTTTCTTT. This encodes CASSTDPYRNTEAFF. The chain combines TRBV28 with TRBJ1-1; no firm D call. The CDR3 covers 15 residues. The germline V and J ends were trimmed by 6 bases and 1 base, with 15 bases remaining between them. Germline CDR1 and CDR2: MDHEN and SYDVKM.

About this clone: Relative to the germline gene, one junction end is altered; a read error may explain this. Other DNA sequences in this sample translate to the same CDR3. V is TRBV28 and J is TRBJ2-1; 10 nucleotides line up with TRBD1. This CDR3 region has 13 residues. Germline CDR1 MDHEN, CDR2 SYDVKM. CDR3 amino acids: CAIRDRGYNEQFF. The DNA for the CDR3 is TGCGCCATCCGGGACAGGGGATACAATGAGCAGTTCTTC.

The gene calls are TRBV4-3 and TRBJ2-1; D is possibly TRBD1 (6 bases). Germline V gene sequence: CDR1 LGHNA, CDR2 YSLEER. This CDR3 spans 15 amino acids. Trimming left V 1 base short and J 4 bases short, with 11 bases between. The CDR3 DNA reads TGCGCCAGCAGCCAAGGTTTGGGGGCGTACAATGAGCAGTTCTTC. Protein sequence: CASSQGLGAYNEQFF.

The CDR3 bases are TGTGCCAGCAGAATGACAGGCCCATACACCTTC. Translation gives CASRMTGPYTF. The rearrangement links TRBV9 to TRBJ1-2; D is possibly TRBD1 (6 bases). The CDR3 loop spans 11 amino acids. With 5 bases removed from V and 11 bases from J, the gap between germline ends came to 13 bases. Looked up from germline, CDR1 is SGDLS and CDR2 is YYNGEE. The whole variable domain, filled in from reference TRBV9 and TRBJ1-2, reads DSGVTQTPKHLITATGQRVTLRCSPRSGDLSVYWYQQSLDQGLQFLIQYYNGEERAKGNILERFSAQQFPDLHSELNLSSLELGDSALYFCASRMTGPYTFGSGTRLTVV.

The CDR3 loop reads CASSLQGGGRTEAFF. In DNA, the CDR3 is TGTGCCAGCAGTTTACAGGGAGGTGGTAGAACTGAAGCTTTCTTT. This chain connects TRBV28 to TRBJ1-1, with D possibly being TRBD1 (5 bases). V lost 2 bases to trimming and J lost 5 bases, with 15 bases between them. The germline gives CDR1 MDHEN, CDR2 SYDVKM. The CDR3 spans 15 residues.

The gene calls are TRBV5-1 and TRBJ2-7; 11 bases match TRBD2. Germline V gene lookup returns CDR1 SGHRS and CDR2 YFSETQ. CDR3 length: 15 residues. Germline trimming cut 1 base from V and 5 bases from J; bases unmatched to any gene: 5. This CDR3 reads CASSLKLAGAHEQYF. The CDR3 coding sequence is TGCGCCAGCAGCTTGAAACTAGCGGGAGCTCACGAGCAGTACTTC. Full variable domain (rest looked up from reference TRBV5-1 and TRBJ2-7): KAGVTQTPRYLIKTRGQQVTLSCSPISGHRSVSWYQQTPGQGLQFLFEYFSETQRNKGNFPGRFSGRQFSNSRSEMNVSTLELGDSALYLCASSLKLAGAHEQYFGPGTRLTVT.